This entry lists 7 T cell receptor beta chains sequenced from one sample in a study of neurological immune-mediated disorders. TCRdb fed the 5' RACE reads into MiXCR, producing one record per CDR3 protein. Of tens of thousands of distinct CDR3 sequences in the sample, more than 6.5% were seen once. Sequenced sample: PBMCs. These TCRs come from a woman between 40 and 50 years old in good health.

By proportion, this clonotype is medium-sized. The rearrangement uses TRBV5-1 and TRBJ1-6; D is unresolved. This CDR3 is 16 amino acids long. V dropped 0 bases and J dropped 0 bases, with 7 bases sitting between them. Germline-derived CDR1 and CDR2 are SGHRS and YFSETQ. CDR3 in amino acids: CASSLDQSSYNSPLHF. The CDR3 DNA reads TGCGCCAGCAGCTTGGACCAGAGCTCCTATAATTCACCCCTCCACTTT.

Ten or more counts support this clonotype. V and J are TRBV6-1 and TRBJ2-7, with 8 bases that match TRBD1. The CDR3 extends over 17 amino acids. After removal of 10 bases from V and 2 bases from J, the junction contained 19 bases not matched to a gene. Germline CDR1 MNHNS, CDR2 SASEGT. CDR3 residues: CATNPSALGQGAYEQYF. The DNA for the CDR3 is TGTGCCACCAATCCCTCCGCTTTAGGACAGGGCGCCTACGAGCAGTACTTC.

At least ten counts were recorded for this clonotype. The rearrangement uses TRBV20-1 and TRBJ2-7; weak D call: TRBD2 (7 bases). The V gene lost 1 base and the J gene lost 7 bases, with 20 bases spanning the gap. This CDR3 spans 15 amino acids. Per germline, CDR1 DFQATT and CDR2 SNEGSKA (reference sequence). The CDR3 protein is CSARGGGAEDKEQYF. DNA of the CDR3: TGCAGTGCTAGAGGAGGGGGGGCTGAGGATAAAGAGCAGTACTTC.

In this sample, this clonotype turned up many times. The chain has TRBV7-9 and TRBJ2-2; no reliable D call. From germline, CDR1 is SEHNR and CDR2 FQNEAQ (reference sequence). V dropped 1 base and J dropped 1 base, with 1 base sitting between them. CDR3 length: 13 amino acids. The CDR3 reads CASSLGNTGELFF. CDR3 DNA: TGTGCCAGCAGCTTAGGGAACACCGGGGAGCTGTTTTTT.

There are many counts of this clonotype. The J gene is TRBJ2-5, the V gene TRBV5-5, with 9 bases lining up with TRBD1. CDR3 length equals 12 residues. The junction had 7 bases not matched to a gene; V was cut back by 3 bases and J by 13 bases. The germline V gene has CDR1 SGHKS and CDR2 YYEKEE (reference sequence). The CDR3 DNA is TGTGCCAGCAGCTCCTCCGGGACAGGGCTGTACTTC. Amino acid sequence: CASSSSGTGLYF.

This clonotype was counted many times. The chain employs TRBV5-1 and TRBJ2-5; no definite D call. Germline loops: CDR1 SGHRS, CDR2 YFSETQ. The CDR3 consists of 14 residues. V lost 2 bases, J lost 1 base, and 9 bases lay in between. Here the CDR3 reads CASSLGHSQETQYF. CDR3 nucleotide sequence: TGCGCCAGCAGCTTAGGCCATTCCCAAGAGACCCAGTACTTC.

This clonotype has ten or more counts. The V call is TRBV7-9, the J call TRBJ1-2, with D uncertain. Trimming removed 5 bases at V and 0 bases at J, with 13 bases between. CDR1 is SEHNR, CDR2 FQNEAQ, per germline (reference sequence). This CDR3 contains 15 residues. CDR3 DNA: TGTGCCAGCAGCCCATACACAACCTCTAACTATGGCTACACCTTC. Protein sequence: CASSPYTTSNYGYTF.